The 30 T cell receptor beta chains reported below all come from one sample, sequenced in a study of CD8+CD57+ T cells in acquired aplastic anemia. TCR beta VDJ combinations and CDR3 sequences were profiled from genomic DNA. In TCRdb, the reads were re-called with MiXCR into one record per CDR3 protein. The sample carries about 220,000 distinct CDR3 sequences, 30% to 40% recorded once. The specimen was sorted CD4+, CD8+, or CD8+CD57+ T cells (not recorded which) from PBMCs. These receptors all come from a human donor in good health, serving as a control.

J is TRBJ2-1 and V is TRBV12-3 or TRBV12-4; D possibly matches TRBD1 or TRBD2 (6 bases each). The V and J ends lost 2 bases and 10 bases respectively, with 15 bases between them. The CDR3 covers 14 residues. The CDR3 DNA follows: TGTGCCAGCAGTTTACCTTACAGGGCGGGAGAGCAGTTCTTC. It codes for CASSLPYRAGEQFF.

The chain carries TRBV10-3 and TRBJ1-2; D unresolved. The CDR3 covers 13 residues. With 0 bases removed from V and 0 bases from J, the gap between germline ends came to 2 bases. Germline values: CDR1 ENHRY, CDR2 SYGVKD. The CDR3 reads CAISESANYGYTF. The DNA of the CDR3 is TGTGCCATCAGTGAGTCGGCTAACTATGGCTACACCTTC.

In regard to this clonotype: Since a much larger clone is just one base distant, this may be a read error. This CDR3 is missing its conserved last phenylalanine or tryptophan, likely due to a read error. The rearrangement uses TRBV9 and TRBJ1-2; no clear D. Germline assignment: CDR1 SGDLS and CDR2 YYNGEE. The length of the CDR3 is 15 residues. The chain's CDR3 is CASSVGLRQDYGYTL. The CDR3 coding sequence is TGTGCCAGCAGTGTAGGACTCCGCCAGGACTATGGCTACACCCTC.

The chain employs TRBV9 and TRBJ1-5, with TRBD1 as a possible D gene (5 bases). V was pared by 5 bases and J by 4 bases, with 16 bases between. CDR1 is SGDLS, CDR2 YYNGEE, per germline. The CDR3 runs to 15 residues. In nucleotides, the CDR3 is TGTGCCAGCAGTTTGGCGGGGGGTGGGAATCAGCCCCAGCATTTT. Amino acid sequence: CASSLAGGGNQPQHF. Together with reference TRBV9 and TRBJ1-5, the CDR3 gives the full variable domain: DSGVTQTPKHLITATGQRVTLRCSPRSGDLSVYWYQQSLDQGLQFLIQYYNGEERAKGNILERFSAQQFPDLHSELNLSSLELGDSALYFCASSLAGGGNQPQHFGDGTRLSIL.

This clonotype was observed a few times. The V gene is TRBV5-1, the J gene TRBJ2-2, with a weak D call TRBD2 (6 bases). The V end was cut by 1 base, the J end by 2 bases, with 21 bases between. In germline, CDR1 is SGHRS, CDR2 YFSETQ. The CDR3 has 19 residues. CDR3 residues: CASSLSRWVRDGNTGELFF. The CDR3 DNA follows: TGCGCCAGCAGCTTGTCACGGTGGGTGCGGGACGGTAACACCGGGGAGCTGTTTTTT.

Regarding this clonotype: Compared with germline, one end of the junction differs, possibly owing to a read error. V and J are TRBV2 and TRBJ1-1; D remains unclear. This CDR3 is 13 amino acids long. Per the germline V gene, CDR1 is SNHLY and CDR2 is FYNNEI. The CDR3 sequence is CAGSGPLNAEAFF. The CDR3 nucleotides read TGTGCCGGCAGTGGACCGTTGAACGCTGAAGCTTTCTTT.

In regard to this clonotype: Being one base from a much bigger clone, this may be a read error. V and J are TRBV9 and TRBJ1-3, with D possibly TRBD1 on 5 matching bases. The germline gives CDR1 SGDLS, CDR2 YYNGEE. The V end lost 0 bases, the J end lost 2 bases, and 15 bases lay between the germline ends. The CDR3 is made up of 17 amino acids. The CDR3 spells CASSVGGAGRAGNTIYF. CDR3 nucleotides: TGTGCCAGCAGCGTAGGTGGGGCAGGGAGAGCTGGAAACACCATATATTTT.

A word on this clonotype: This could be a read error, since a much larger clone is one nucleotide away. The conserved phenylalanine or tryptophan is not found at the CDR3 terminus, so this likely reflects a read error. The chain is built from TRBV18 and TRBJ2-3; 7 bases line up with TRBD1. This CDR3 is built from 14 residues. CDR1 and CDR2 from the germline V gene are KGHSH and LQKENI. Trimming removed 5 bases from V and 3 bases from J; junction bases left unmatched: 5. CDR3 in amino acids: CASSSLQGTDTQYL. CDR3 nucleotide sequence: TGTGCCAGCTCATCCTTACAGGGGACAGATACGCAGTATCTT.

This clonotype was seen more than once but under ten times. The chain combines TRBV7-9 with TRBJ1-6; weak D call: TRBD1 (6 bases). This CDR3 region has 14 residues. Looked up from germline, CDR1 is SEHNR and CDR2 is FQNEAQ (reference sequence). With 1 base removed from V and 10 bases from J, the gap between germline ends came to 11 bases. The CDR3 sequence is CASSLEGGASPLHF. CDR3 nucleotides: TGTGCCAGCAGCTTAGAGGGGGGCGCCTCACCCCTCCACTTT.

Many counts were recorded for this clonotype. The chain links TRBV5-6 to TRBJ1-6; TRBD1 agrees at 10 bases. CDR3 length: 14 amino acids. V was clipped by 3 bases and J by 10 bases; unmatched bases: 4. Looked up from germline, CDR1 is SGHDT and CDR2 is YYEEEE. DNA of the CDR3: TGTGCCAGCAGCTCGGGACAGGGGTTGTCACCCCTCCACTTT. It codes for CASSSGQGLSPLHF.

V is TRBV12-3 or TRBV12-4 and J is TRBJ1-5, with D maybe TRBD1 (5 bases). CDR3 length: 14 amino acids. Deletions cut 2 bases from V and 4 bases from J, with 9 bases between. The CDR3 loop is CASSLWGENQPQHF. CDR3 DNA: TGTGCCAGCAGTTTATGGGGGGAGAATCAGCCCCAGCATTTT.

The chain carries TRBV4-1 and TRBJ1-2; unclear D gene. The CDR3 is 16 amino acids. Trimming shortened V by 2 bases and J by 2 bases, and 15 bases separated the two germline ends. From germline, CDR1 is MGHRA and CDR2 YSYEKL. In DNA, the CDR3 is TGCGCCAGCAGCCAAAGCCTGGTCGGTACGAACTATGGCTACACCTTC. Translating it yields CASSQSLVGTNYGYTF.

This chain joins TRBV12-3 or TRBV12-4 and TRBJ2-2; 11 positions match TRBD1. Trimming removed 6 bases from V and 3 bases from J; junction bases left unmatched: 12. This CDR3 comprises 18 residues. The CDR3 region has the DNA TGTGCCAGCAGGCCCGGGACAGGGGGAAGGGTGGACACCGGGGAGCTGTTTTTT. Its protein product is CASRPGTGGRVDTGELFF.

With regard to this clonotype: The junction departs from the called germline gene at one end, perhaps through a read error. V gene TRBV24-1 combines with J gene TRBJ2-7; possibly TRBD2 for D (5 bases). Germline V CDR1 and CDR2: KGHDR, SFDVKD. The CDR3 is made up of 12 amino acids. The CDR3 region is CATSDSRRALTF. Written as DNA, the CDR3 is TGTGCCACCAGTGATTCGCGGCGGGCCCTCACCTTC.

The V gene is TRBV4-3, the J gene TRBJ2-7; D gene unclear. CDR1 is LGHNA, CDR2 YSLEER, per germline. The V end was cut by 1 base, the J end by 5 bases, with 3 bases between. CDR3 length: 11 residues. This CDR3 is CASSQGNEQYF. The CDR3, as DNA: TGCGCCAGCAGCCAAGGAAACGAGCAGTACTTC.

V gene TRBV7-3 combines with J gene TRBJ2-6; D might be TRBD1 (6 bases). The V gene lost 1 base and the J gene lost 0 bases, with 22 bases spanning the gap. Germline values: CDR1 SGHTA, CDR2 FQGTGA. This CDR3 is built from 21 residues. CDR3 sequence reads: CASSLRGWGTGLSSGANVLTF. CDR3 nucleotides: TGTGCCAGCAGCTTAAGGGGGTGGGGCACAGGGCTAAGCTCTGGGGCCAACGTCCTGACTTTC. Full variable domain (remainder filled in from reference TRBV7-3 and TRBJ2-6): GAGVSQTPSNKVTEKGKYVELRCDPISGHTALYWYRQSLGQGPEFLIYFQGTGAADDSGLPNDRFFAVRPEGSVSTLKIQRTERGDSAVYLCASSLRGWGTGLSSGANVLTFGAGSRLTVL.

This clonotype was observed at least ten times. CDR3 coding DNA: TGTGCCAGCAGGTATCCAACGGACTCAAGGGGTCTCGAGCAGTACTTC. Translation: CASRYPTDSRGLEQYF. This chain joins TRBV2 and TRBJ2-7; D may correspond to TRBD1 or TRBD2 (5 bases each). Deletions cut 6 bases from V and 6 bases from J, with 24 bases between. This CDR3 is built from 16 residues. Germline V gene lookup returns CDR1 SNHLY and CDR2 FYNNEI.

The CDR3 bases are TGTGCCAGCAGACCAGCTTACACCGGGGAGCTGTTTTTT. This encodes CASRPAYTGELFF. This chain links TRBV12-3 or TRBV12-4 with TRBJ2-2; no firm D call. This CDR3 is built from 13 residues. V dropped 6 bases and J dropped 3 bases, with 8 bases sitting between them.

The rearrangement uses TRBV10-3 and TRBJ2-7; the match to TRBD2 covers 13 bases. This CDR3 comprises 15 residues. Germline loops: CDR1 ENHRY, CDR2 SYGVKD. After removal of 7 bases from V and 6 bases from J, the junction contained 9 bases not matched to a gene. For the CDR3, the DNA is TGTGCCATCACTGGACTAGCGGGAGAGTCCACCGAGCAGTACTTC. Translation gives CAITGLAGESTEQYF.

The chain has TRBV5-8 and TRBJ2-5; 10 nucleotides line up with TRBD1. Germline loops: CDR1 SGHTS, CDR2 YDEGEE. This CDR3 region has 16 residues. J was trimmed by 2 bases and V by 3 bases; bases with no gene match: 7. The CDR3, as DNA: TGTGCCAGCAGCTACTCCGGGACAGGGGAACAAGAGACCCAGTACTTC. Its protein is CASSYSGTGEQETQYF.

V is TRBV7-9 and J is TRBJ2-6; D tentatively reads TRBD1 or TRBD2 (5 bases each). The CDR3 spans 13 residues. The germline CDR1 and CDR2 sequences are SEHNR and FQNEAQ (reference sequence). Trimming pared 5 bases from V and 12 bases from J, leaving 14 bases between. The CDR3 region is CASSPGTGSVLTF. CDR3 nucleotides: TGTGCCAGCAGCCCCGGGACGGGGAGCGTCCTGACTTTC.

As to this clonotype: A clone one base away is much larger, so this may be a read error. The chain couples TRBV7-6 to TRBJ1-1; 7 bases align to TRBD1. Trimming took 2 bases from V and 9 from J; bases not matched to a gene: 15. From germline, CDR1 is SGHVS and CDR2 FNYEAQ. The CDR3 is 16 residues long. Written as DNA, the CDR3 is TGTGCCAGCAGCTTAACGCCAGGGGGAGGGTGGACTAAAGCTTTCTTT. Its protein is CASSLTPGGGWTKAFF.

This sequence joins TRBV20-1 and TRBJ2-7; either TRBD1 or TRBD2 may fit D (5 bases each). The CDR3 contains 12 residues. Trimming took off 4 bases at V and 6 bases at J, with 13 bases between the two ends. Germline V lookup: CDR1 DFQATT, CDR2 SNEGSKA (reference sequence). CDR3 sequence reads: CSAKRPGTEQYF. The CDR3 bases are TGCAGTGCTAAGAGACCAGGGACCGAGCAGTACTTC.

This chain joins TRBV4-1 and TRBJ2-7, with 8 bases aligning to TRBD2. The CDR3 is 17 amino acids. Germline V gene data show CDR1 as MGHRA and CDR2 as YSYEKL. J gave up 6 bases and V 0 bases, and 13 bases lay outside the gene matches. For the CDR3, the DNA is TGCGCCAGCAGCCAAGATTCCATCAAAGCGGGAGTATGCGAGCAGTACTTC. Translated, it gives CASSQDSIKAGVCEQYF.

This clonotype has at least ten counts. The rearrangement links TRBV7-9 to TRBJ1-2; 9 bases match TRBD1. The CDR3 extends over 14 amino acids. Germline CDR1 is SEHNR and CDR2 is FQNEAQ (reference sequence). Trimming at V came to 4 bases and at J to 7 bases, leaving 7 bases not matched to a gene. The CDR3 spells CASSSGTGRSGYTF. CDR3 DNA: TGTGCCAGCAGCTCGGGGACAGGGCGATCTGGCTACACCTTC. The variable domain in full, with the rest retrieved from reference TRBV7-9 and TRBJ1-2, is DTGVSQNPRHKITKRGQNVTFRCDPISEHNRLYWYRQTLGQGPEFLTYFQNEAQLEKSRLLSDRFSAERPKGSFSTLEIQRTEQGDSAMYLCASSSGTGRSGYTFGSGTRLTVV.

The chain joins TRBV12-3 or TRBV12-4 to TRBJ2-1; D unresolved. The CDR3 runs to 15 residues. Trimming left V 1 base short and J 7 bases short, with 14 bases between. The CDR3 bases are TGTGCCAGCAGTTTAGGTAGGAGATTCCTTAATGAGCAGTTCTTC. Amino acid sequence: CASSLGRRFLNEQFF.

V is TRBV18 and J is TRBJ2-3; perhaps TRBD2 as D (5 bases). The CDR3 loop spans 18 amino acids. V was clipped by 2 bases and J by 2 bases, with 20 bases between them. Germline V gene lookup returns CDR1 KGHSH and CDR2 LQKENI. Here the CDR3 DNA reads TGTGCCAGCTCACCATATCTTAATTGGGGAGACAACACAGATACGCAGTATTTT. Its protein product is CASSPYLNWGDNTDTQYF.

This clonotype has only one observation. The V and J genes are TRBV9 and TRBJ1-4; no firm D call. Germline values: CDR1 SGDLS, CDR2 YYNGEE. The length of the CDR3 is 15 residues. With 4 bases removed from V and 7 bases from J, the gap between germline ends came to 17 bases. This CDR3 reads CASSSAGSAGEKLFF. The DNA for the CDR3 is TGTGCCAGCAGCTCAGCGGGGTCGGCGGGTGAAAAACTGTTTTTT.

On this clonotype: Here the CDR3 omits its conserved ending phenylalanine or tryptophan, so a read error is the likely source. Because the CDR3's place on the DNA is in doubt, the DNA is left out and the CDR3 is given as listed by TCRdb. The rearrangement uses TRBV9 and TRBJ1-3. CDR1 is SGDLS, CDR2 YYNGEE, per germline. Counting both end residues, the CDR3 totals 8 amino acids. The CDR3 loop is CASSPHQL.

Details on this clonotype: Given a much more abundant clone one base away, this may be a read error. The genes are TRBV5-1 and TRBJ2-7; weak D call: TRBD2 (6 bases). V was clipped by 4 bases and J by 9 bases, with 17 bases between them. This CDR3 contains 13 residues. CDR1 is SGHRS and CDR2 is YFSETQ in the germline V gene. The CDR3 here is CASSTPQGGGQYF. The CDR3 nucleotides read TGCGCCAGCAGCACCCCGCAGGGAGGCGGGCAGTACTTC.